These 28 T cell receptor beta chains share one sample of origin, sequenced in a study of CD8+ T cells in alopecia areata. RNA was extracted and reverse transcribed into cDNA as the sequencing template. The protocol was immunoSEQ multiplex PCR, while the TCRdb copy is restricted to in-frame clones and leaves out a portion. Seen here are over 85,000 clones, 35% to 50% observed once, and the top ten hold 0.79%. Sample: CD4+ T cells sorted from blood. The receptors were sampled from a human donor with alopecia areata.

Note on this clone: Other DNA variants within this sample encode the same CDR3. This chain links TRBV29-1 with TRBJ2-3; no clear D. The V gene lost 1 base and the J gene lost 0 bases, with 5 bases spanning the gap. The length of the CDR3 is 13 residues. Looked up from germline, CDR1 is SQVTM and CDR2 is ANQGSEA. CDR3 sequence (DNA): TGCAGCGTTGAAGCGTCCAGCACAGATACGCAGTATTTT. Encoded protein: CSVEASSTDTQYF.

This clone has more than one count but fewer than ten. V is TRBV28 and J is TRBJ2-7; 7 bases align to TRBD2. The V gene end was trimmed by 4 bases and the J gene end by 5 bases; junction bases not matched to a gene: 11. Germline V lookup: CDR1 MDHEN, CDR2 SYDVKM. The CDR3 runs 15 residues. The CDR3 DNA reads as TGTGCCAGCAGTTCGAGCGGGAAGAGCGGCCACGAGCAGTACTTC. Amino acid sequence: CASSSSGKSGHEQYF.

This clone appeared a few times. The chain uses TRBV29-1 and TRBJ2-1, with a possible D match to TRBD2 (6 bases). The length of the CDR3 is 13 residues. V gave up 1 base and J gave up 8 bases, with 12 bases separating them. Germline V gives CDR1 SQVTM, CDR2 ANQGSEA. The CDR3 reads CSVEVQGGDEQFF. The DNA for the CDR3 is TGCAGCGTTGAAGTCCAGGGCGGGGATGAGCAGTTCTTC.

The chain combines TRBV23-1 with TRBJ2-3; TRBD1 is a possible D gene (5 bases). TRBV23-1 is marked as an open reading frame, function uncertain. V was cut by 4 bases and J by 0 bases, with 14 bases left in between. This CDR3 contains 16 residues. The CDR3 region is CASSPYRPPSTDTQYF. In DNA form, the CDR3 reads TGCGCCAGCAGTCCCTACAGGCCCCCTAGCACAGATACGCAGTATTTT.

By frequency in the sample, this clone is medium-sized. This chain uses TRBV19 with TRBJ2-2; 10 bases are shared with TRBD2. Germline V gives CDR1 LNHDA, CDR2 SQIVND (reference sequence). After removal of 7 bases from V and 7 bases from J, the junction contained 6 bases not matched to a gene. CDR3 length: 14 amino acids. The CDR3 sequence is CASNRGLAIGELFF. The CDR3 nucleotides are TGTGCCAGTAATCGGGGACTAGCGATCGGGGAGCTGTTTTTT.

In its sample, this clone was seen a few times. J is TRBJ2-7 and V is TRBV29-1; D is unresolved. CDR1 and CDR2 (germline): SQVTM, ANQGSEA. This CDR3 is 10 amino acids long. Trimming took 5 bases from V and 5 from J, leaving 7 bases between them. In nucleotides, the CDR3 is TGCAGCGTTCTGCTGAACGAGCAGTACTTC. Encoded protein: CSVLLNEQYF.

This clone came up once. This sequence joins TRBV28 and TRBJ2-5; D possibly corresponds to TRBD2 (6 bases). CDR1 and CDR2 from the germline V gene are MDHEN and SYDVKM. The CDR3 has 14 residues. The V end was cut by 2 bases, the J end by 4 bases, with 11 bases between. The CDR3 protein is CASSLARGGETQYF. The DNA of the CDR3 is TGTGCCAGCAGTTTAGCGCGGGGCGGAGAGACCCAGTACTTC. The variable domain in full, with the rest retrieved from reference TRBV28 and TRBJ2-5, is DVKVTQSSRYLVKRTGEKVFLECVQDMDHENMFWYRQDPGLGLRLIYFSYDVKMKEKGDIPEGYSVSREKKERFSLILESASTNQTSMYLCASSLARGGETQYFGPGTRLLVL.

The V and J genes are TRBV5-1 and TRBJ2-5, with D hard to call. Germline values: CDR1 SGHRS, CDR2 YFSETQ. Trimming shortened V by 1 base and J by 5 bases, and 9 bases separated the two germline ends. The length of the CDR3 is 13 residues. The CDR3 DNA sequence: TGCGCCAGCAGCTTGAAGGTCGAGGAGACCCAGTACTTC. The encoded protein is CASSLKVEETQYF.

The chain employs TRBV28 and TRBJ2-7; D gene ambiguous. V gave up 8 bases and J gave up 7 bases, with 18 bases separating them. The CDR3 extends over 13 amino acids. Germline V gives CDR1 MDHEN, CDR2 SYDVKM. CDR3 in DNA: TGTGCCAGCCGCCCAAATCCCCTGGTAGAGCAGTACTTC. It encodes CASRPNPLVEQYF.

This clone was seen a few times. The genes are TRBV18 and TRBJ1-2; D gene ambiguous. With 2 bases removed from V and 5 bases from J, the gap between germline ends came to 3 bases. Germline CDR1 and CDR2: KGHSH and LQKENI. The CDR3 has 11 residues. The DNA of the CDR3 is TGTGCCAGCTCACCAGAGTATGGCTACACCTTC. As protein: CASSPEYGYTF.

This clone was observed once. The rearrangement joins TRBV30 to TRBJ1-2, with 7 positions matching TRBD1. CDR1 is GTSNPN, CDR2 SVGIG, per germline (reference sequence). This CDR3 has 13 residues. V trimming: 7 bases; J trimming: 4 bases; junction bases outside the gene matches: 9. The CDR3 coding sequence is TGTGCCTACCAGAGGGGGCGCGGCTATGGCTACACCTTC. This gives the protein CAYQRGRGYGYTF.

The chain is built from TRBV14 and TRBJ1-1; D is unresolved. Trimming cost V 4 bases and J 0 bases, with 12 bases left between them. The CDR3 contains 15 residues. The germline gives CDR1 SGHDN, CDR2 FVKESK. The CDR3 is CASSPWVRVNTEAFF. The DNA for the CDR3 is TGTGCCAGCAGCCCCTGGGTGAGGGTGAACACTGAAGCTTTCTTT.

This clone appeared a few times. The chain is built from TRBV4-3 and TRBJ2-7; TRBD2 aligns across 10 bases. The J segment lost 7 bases and the V segment lost 2 bases, leaving 11 bases of the junction unmatched. Per germline, CDR1 LGHNA and CDR2 YSLEER. CDR3 length: 16 residues. The CDR3: CASSQSLGLAIGEQYF. DNA for the CDR3: TGCGCCAGCAGCCAATCCCTGGGACTAGCGATTGGGGAGCAGTACTTC.

The DNA for the CDR3 is TGCAGCGTTGAAATCTCTAGCGGGAGACCATACGAGCAGTACTTC. Protein sequence: CSVEISSGRPYEQYF. The chain carries TRBV29-1 and TRBJ2-7; 10 positions agree with TRBD2. The ends lost 2 bases at V and 4 bases at J; junction bases unmatched: 8. Germline loops: CDR1 SQVTM, CDR2 ANQGSEA. CDR3 length: 15 residues.

The V gene is TRBV6-5, the J gene TRBJ2-7; D unclear. Germline CDR1 reads MNHEY; CDR2 reads SVGAGI. CDR3 length: 13 residues. The V end lost 2 bases, the J end lost 6 bases, and 11 bases lay between the germline ends. Written as DNA, the CDR3 is TGTGCCAGCAGTTACCCGCCGGTTAGCGAGCAGTACTTC. Its protein is CASSYPPVSEQYF.

The chain couples TRBV30 to TRBJ1-5; D is ambiguous. CDR3 length: 14 amino acids. V was pared by 0 bases and J by 1 base, with 7 bases between. Germline CDR1 is GTSNPN and CDR2 is SVGIG (reference sequence). In DNA, the CDR3 is TGTGCCTGGAGTGTTAGTGGGAGCAATCAGCCCCAGCATTTT. Translated: CAWSVSGSNQPQHF.

This clone was observed a single time. This sequence joins TRBV29-1 and TRBJ2-7, with 11 bases fitting TRBD1. CDR3 length: 13 amino acids. CDR1 and CDR2 (germline): SQVTM, ANQGSEA. V lost 5 bases and J lost 5; bases outside the gene matches: 5. CDR3 bases: TGCAGCGTTTCGGGACAGGGGGTCAACGAGCAGTACTTC. This encodes CSVSGQGVNEQYF.

This clone was observed a few times. V and J are TRBV7-2 and TRBJ1-5; D unresolved. Germline V gene sequence: CDR1 SGHTA, CDR2 FQGNSA. The CDR3 consists of 13 residues. Trimming stripped 5 bases from V and 7 bases from J, with 12 bases between. CDR3: CASSPRVGQPQHF. CDR3 in DNA: TGTGCCAGCAGCCCGAGGGTTGGCCAGCCCCAGCATTTT.

The chain has TRBV2 and TRBJ2-2; D is possibly TRBD1 (6 bases). The CDR3 loop spans 13 amino acids. From germline, CDR1 is SNHLY and CDR2 FYNNEI. V lost 8 bases and J lost 1, with 8 bases in between. CDR3 in DNA: TGTGCCAGCGGGACACAGAACACCGGGGAGCTGTTTTTT. Protein product: CASGTQNTGELFF.

This clone was found a few times. The chain couples TRBV20-1 to TRBJ2-5; D unresolved. The CDR3 consists of 11 residues. Trimming stripped 2 bases from V and 5 bases from J, with 6 bases between. Germline V gene data show CDR1 as DFQATT and CDR2 as SNEGSKA (reference sequence). CDR3 sequence (DNA): TGCAGTGCTAGAATTCTGGAGACCCAGTACTTC. Encoded protein: CSARILETQYF.

This rearrangement joins TRBV30 to TRBJ2-1; D not certain. The CDR3 runs to 11 residues. Between the trimmed V and J ends, which lost 8 bases and 4 bases, there was a span of 9 bases. CDR1 is GTSNPN, CDR2 SVGIG, per germline (reference sequence). The CDR3 DNA is TGTGCCCGGCACCTATACAATGAGCAGTTCTTC. This sequence encodes CARHLYNEQFF.

This chain links TRBV29-1 with TRBJ2-3; tentatively, D is TRBD2 (5 bases). CDR1 SQVTM and CDR2 ANQGSEA come from the germline V gene. V lost 0 bases, J lost 6 bases, and 10 bases lay in between. The CDR3 has 13 residues. The CDR3 sequence is CSVEEVTSDTQYF. CDR3 in DNA: TGCAGCGTTGAAGAGGTTACTAGTGATACGCAGTATTTT.

The chain links TRBV11-2 to TRBJ2-7; 13 bases fit TRBD2. The V gene end was trimmed by 4 bases and the J gene end by 7 bases; junction bases not matched to a gene: 7. The CDR3 has 15 amino acids. Germline-derived CDR1 and CDR2 are SGHAT and FQNNGV. This CDR3 is CASSSAGTSGKEQYF. CDR3 bases: TGTGCCAGCAGCTCCGCCGGGACTAGCGGGAAAGAGCAGTACTTC.

Turning to this clone: This sample also contains other DNA sequences that code for the same CDR3. This chain connects TRBV29-1 to TRBJ2-5; 11 positions agree with TRBD2. Trimming cost V 4 bases and J 7 bases; bases outside gene matches: 11. CDR1 is SQVTM and CDR2 is ANQGSEA in the germline V gene. The CDR3 spans 15 residues. Here the CDR3 reads CSVATGTSGPGTQYF. CDR3 nucleotides: TGCAGCGTTGCGACCGGGACTAGCGGACCAGGGACCCAGTACTTC.

This clone was detected a few times. The V and J genes are TRBV2 and TRBJ2-5, with 7 bases lining up with TRBD1. Per the germline V gene, CDR1 is SNHLY and CDR2 is FYNNEI. V trimming: 6 bases; J trimming: 1 base; junction bases outside the gene matches: 8. The CDR3 spans 15 residues. CDR3 sequence reads: CASRGLGTAQETQYF. CDR3 DNA: TGTGCCAGCAGAGGATTGGGGACAGCCCAAGAGACCCAGTACTTC. Using reference TRBV2 and TRBJ2-5 for the parts outside the CDR3, the full variable domain is EPEVTQTPSHQVTQMGQEVILRCVPISNHLYFYWYRQILGQKVEFLVSFYNNEISEKSEIFDDQFSVERPDGSNFTLKIRSTKLEDSAMYFCASRGLGTAQETQYFGPGTRLLVL.

This clone was observed a handful of times. The genes are TRBV10-3 and TRBJ2-4; 7 bases map to TRBD2. This CDR3 comprises 13 residues. V lost 0 bases, J lost 9 bases, and 2 bases stayed unmatched. Germline lookup yields CDR1 ENHRY and CDR2 SYGVKD. CDR3 residues: CAISESGGSIQYF. For the CDR3, the DNA is TGTGCCATCAGTGAGTCGGGAGGGTCCATTCAGTACTTC.

V gene TRBV5-4 combines with J gene TRBJ2-1; 9 bases are a match to TRBD2. The CDR3 sequence is 15 residues long. The V gene end was trimmed by 4 bases and the J gene end by 6 bases; junction bases not matched to a gene: 8. CDR1 is SGHNT and CDR2 is YYREEE in the germline V gene (reference sequence). The CDR3 sequence: CASSPPEREANEQFF. The CDR3 bases are TGTGCCAGCAGCCCCCCAGAGCGGGAGGCCAATGAGCAGTTCTTC. Full variable domain (remainder filled in from reference TRBV5-4 and TRBJ2-1): ETGVTQSPTHLIKTRGQQVTLRCSSQSGHNTVSWYQQALGQGPQFIFQYYREEENGRGNFPPRFSGLQFPNYSSELNVNALELDDSALYLCASSPPEREANEQFFGPGTRLTVL.

The chain employs TRBV29-1 and TRBJ1-2, with 11 bases lining up with TRBD1. The germline gives CDR1 SQVTM, CDR2 ANQGSEA. V was clipped by 7 bases and J by 7 bases; unmatched bases: 8. CDR3 length: 13 residues. The DNA for the CDR3 is TGCAGCGCTAAGGACAGGGGGCGAAGTGGCTACACCTTC. As protein: CSAKDRGRSGYTF.